The clone carrying this T cell receptor (beta chain) was observed a handful of times. Antigen specificity is unknown. TCRdb re-derived calls from the 5' RACE reads in MiXCR, one entry per CDR3 protein. The top ten hold roughly 3.2% of the sample, which has 450,000 to 650,000 distinct CDR3 sequences, more than 9% seen once. This sample was taken from a study of identical twins. The study's findings and limits: High-abundance cord blood beta clonotypes had fewer insertions; memory repertoires showed none. The study found excess low generation probability among twin-shared out-of-frame alpha sequences. The conclusions drew on cross-sectional statistical analysis instead of tracking the same donors.

The CDR3 consists of 13 residues. The germline V and J ends were trimmed by 1 base and 5 bases, with 6 bases remaining between them. CDR1 is SGHDN and CDR2 is FVKESK in the germline V gene. The same sample was also used in a study of yellow fever vaccine responses in identical twins.

Sequenced material: PBMCs. The origin of this receptor is a woman younger than 30 in good health. The genes are TRBV14 and TRBJ2-1; D gene unclear. CDR3 bases: TGTGCCAGCAGCCAAGTAATTAACAATGAGCAGTTCTTC. Translating it yields CASSQVINNEQFF.